This T cell receptor (beta chain) appears in the sequencing data of a study of CXCR3-negative and CXCR3-positive naive CD8 T cells. Regarding the study as a whole: Higher TRB CDR3 hydrophobicity marked CXCR3-positive naive cells relative to CXCR3-negative naive cells. Upon cryopreservation, CXCR3 expression partially decreased, and most assays used fresh PBMCs.

Comment on this clonotype: Its antigen is currently unknown.

TRB cDNA was prepared as libraries by UMI-labeled 5' RACE. After re-calling the 5' RACE reads, TCRdb lists one entry per CDR3 protein, DNA absent. The repertoire table contains about 92,000 distinct CDR3 sequences. This TCR derives from a human donor in good health. Some clones in this sample may be carry-over from other donors' samples. The sample taken for sequencing was naive CXCR3- CD8+ T cells from blood. Regarding subset: CD45RO-CCR7+CD27+CD95- naive CD8+ T cells lacking CXCR3 (TNR3-).

CDR3 region: CASSLAGGDNQETQYF. The V and J genes are TRBV12-3 or TRBV12-4 and TRBJ2-5; the TCRdb D gene call, TRBD1, has no DNA to confirm it. This CDR3 has 16 residues.